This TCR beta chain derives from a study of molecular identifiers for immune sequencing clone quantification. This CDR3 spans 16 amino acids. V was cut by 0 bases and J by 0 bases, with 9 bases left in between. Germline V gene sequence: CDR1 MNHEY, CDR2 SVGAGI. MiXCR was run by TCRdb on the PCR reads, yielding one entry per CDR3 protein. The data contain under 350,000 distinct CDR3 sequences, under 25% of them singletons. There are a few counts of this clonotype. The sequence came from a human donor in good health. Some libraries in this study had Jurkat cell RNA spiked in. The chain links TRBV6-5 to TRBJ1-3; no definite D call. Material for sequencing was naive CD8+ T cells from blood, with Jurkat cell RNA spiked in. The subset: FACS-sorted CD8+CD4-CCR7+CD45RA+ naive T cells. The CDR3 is CASSYSTFLSGNTIYF. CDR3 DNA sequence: TGTGCCAGCAGTTACTCGACTTTCCTCTCTGGAAACACCATATATTTT.